This TCR beta chain was captured in a study of blood T cell repertoires in COVID-19. Turning to the study itself: The study drew acute and convalescent COVID-19 samples from the United States, Italy and Spain. T cells, B-cell-depleted T cells, or PBMCs provided the cDNA or gDNA that served as material.

This clone was observed a single time. The CDR3 length is 17 residues. Germline V CDR1 and CDR2: LNHDA, SQIVND (reference sequence). V lost 4 bases and J 6 bases, leaving 23 bases between the germline ends. Original handling: Amplification with reference gene primers provided the estimates of nucleated cell counts. Some clones are missing from TCRdb's copy, which holds only in-frame ones; the method was immunoSEQ multiplex PCR. Clonal size and the V and J genes are those of that table, whereas D and trimming came from the DNA. The data show approximately 46,000 clones, with around nine tenths seen just once and roughly 15% held by the top ten.

The chain combines TRBV19 with TRBJ2-3; maybe TRBD1 (8 bases). The sequence was collected from a man aged 60 to 69 with active or convalescent COVID-19. Sequencing was performed on peripheral blood. CDR3 nucleotides: TGTGCCAGTAGTACGATATCTGACAGGGGAGGGAAGGATACGCAGTATTTT. This codes for CASSTISDRGGKDTQYF. The variable domain in full, with the rest retrieved from reference TRBV19 and TRBJ2-3, is DGGITQSPKYLFRKEGQNVTLSCEQNLNHDAMYWYRQDPGQGLRLIYYSQIVNDFQKGDIAEGYSVSREKKESFPLTVTSAQKNPTAFYLCASSTISDRGGKDTQYFGPGTRLTVL.